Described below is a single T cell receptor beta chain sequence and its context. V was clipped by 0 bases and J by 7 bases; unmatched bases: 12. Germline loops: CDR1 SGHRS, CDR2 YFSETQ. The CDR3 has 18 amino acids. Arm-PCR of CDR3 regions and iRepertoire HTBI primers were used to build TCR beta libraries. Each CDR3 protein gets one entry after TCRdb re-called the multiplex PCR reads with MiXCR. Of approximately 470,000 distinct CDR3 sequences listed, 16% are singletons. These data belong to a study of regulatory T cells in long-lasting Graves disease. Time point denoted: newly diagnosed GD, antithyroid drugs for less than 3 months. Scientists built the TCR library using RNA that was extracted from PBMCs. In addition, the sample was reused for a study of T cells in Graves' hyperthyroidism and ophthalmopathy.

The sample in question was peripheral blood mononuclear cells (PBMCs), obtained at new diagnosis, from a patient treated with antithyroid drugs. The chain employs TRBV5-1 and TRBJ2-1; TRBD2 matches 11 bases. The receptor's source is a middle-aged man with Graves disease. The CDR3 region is CASSLDGRLAGGGNEQFF. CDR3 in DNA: TGCGCCAGCAGCTTGGATGGGCGCCTAGCGGGAGGAGGAAATGAGCAGTTCTTC.